Following are 21 T cell receptor beta chains from one sample sequenced in a study of cytomegalovirus exposure and HLA in healthy donors. Both 60 Vbeta primers and 13 Jbeta primers went into the PCR. TCRdb keeps only in-frame clones here, not all; method: immunoSEQ multiplex PCR. Altogether approximately 240,000 clones are present, approximately 84% being singletons, with the ten largest covering about 0.58%. Input material: PBMCs. The receptor source for this set is a woman aged 40 to 50 in good health and CMV-seronegative.

V usage is TRBV30 and J usage is TRBJ1-1; D might be TRBD1 (6 bases). Germline values: CDR1 GTSNPN, CDR2 SVGIG (reference sequence). This CDR3 comprises 13 residues. V shed 0 bases and J shed 4 bases, with 9 bases lying between them. CDR3 region: CAWSVQGFTEAFF. The CDR3 DNA sequence: TGTGCCTGGAGTGTACAGGGTTTCACTGAAGCTTTCTTT. Looking up the rest from reference TRBV30 and TRBJ1-1 gives the full variable domain: SQTIHQWPATLVQPVGSPLSLECTVEGTSNPNLYWYRQAAGRGLQLLFYSVGIGQISSEVPQNLSASRPQDRQFILSSKKLLLSDSGFYLCAWSVQGFTEAFFGQGTRLTVV.

The chain carries TRBV2 and TRBJ1-2; perhaps TRBD1 as D (5 bases). Germline V gene lookup returns CDR1 SNHLY and CDR2 FYNNEI. Trimming cost V 5 bases and J 8 bases, with 12 bases left between them. The CDR3 consists of 12 residues. CDR3 DNA sequence: TGTGCCAGCAGTAGGCAGGGCCTCGGCTACACCTTC. Amino acid sequence: CASSRQGLGYTF.

The sample holds a few counts of this clone. In DNA form, the CDR3 reads TGTGCCAGCAGTTACTCCGGGACAGGCTCCTACGAGCAGTACTTC. It translates to CASSYSGTGSYEQYF. V gene TRBV6-5 combines with J gene TRBJ2-7; 8 bases are a match to TRBD1. Germline values: CDR1 MNHEY, CDR2 SVGAGI. This CDR3 is built from 15 residues. Trimming cost V 0 bases and J 0 bases; bases outside gene matches: 1.

In its sample, this clone was seen a few times. The V gene is TRBV9, the J gene TRBJ2-3; 12 nucleotides line up with TRBD2. The CDR3 totals 16 residues. The V gene end was trimmed by 4 bases and the J gene end by 4 bases; junction bases not matched to a gene: 7. In germline, CDR1 is SGDLS, CDR2 YYNGEE. The CDR3 DNA sequence: TGTGCCAGCAGCTTGTCACTAGCGGGGGGAGCAGATACGCAGTATTTT. Encoded protein: CASSLSLAGGADTQYF.

In this sample, this clone turned up once. The chain carries TRBV5-1 and TRBJ1-1; D unclear. The CDR3 is made up of 15 amino acids. Trimming took 0 bases from V and 0 from J, leaving 9 bases between them. The germline gives CDR1 SGHRS, CDR2 YFSETQ. CDR3 sequence: CASSLDGVMNTEAFF. CDR3 coding DNA: TGCGCCAGCAGCTTGGACGGGGTCATGAACACTGAAGCTTTCTTT.

The chain combines TRBV5-1 with TRBJ2-1; 8 positions agree with TRBD1. Germline CDR1 and CDR2: SGHRS and YFSETQ. The CDR3 is made up of 14 amino acids. The V gene end was trimmed by 0 bases and the J gene end by 5 bases; junction bases not matched to a gene: 1. CDR3 nucleotide sequence: TGCGCCAGCAGCTTGGCGACAGGGGACAATGAGCAGTTCTTC. Its translation is CASSLATGDNEQFF.

The chain carries TRBV30 and TRBJ1-5; D not resolved. With 4 bases removed from V and 6 bases from J, the gap between germline ends came to 16 bases. Germline-derived CDR1 and CDR2 are GTSNPN and SVGIG (reference sequence). The CDR3 runs to 14 residues. The CDR3 coding sequence is TGTGCCTGGACCGAGGGCCAGATAGGTCAGCCCCAGCATTTT. Its protein product is CAWTEGQIGQPQHF. Full variable domain (rest looked up from reference TRBV30 and TRBJ1-5): SQTIHQWPATLVQPVGSPLSLECTVEGTSNPNLYWYRQAAGRGLQLLFYSVGIGQISSEVPQNLSASRPQDRQFILSSKKLLLSDSGFYLCAWTEGQIGQPQHFGDGTRLSIL.

The chain combines TRBV7-3 with TRBJ2-3; 10 bases match TRBD1. The V gene's germline CDR1 is SGHTA and CDR2 FQGTGA. This CDR3 comprises 17 residues. V was pared by 5 bases and J by 3 bases, with 11 bases of the junction left unmatched. The CDR3 loop reads CASSLMGRQGATDTQYF. In nucleotides, the CDR3 is TGTGCCAGCAGCCTAATGGGGAGACAGGGGGCTACAGATACGCAGTATTTT. The full variable domain, in which reference TRBV7-3 and TRBJ2-3 provide the parts outside the CDR3, is GAGVSQTPSNKVTEKGKYVELRCDPISGHTALYWYRQSLGQGPEFLIYFQGTGAADDSGLPNDRFFAVRPEGSVSTLKIQRTERGDSAVYLCASSLMGRQGATDTQYFGPGTRLTVL.

This clone was detected only a few times. The rearrangement links TRBV27 to TRBJ1-3, with 8 bases lining up with TRBD1. This CDR3 comprises 13 residues. CDR1 and CDR2 (germline): MNHEY, SMNVEV (reference sequence). With V trimmed by 5 bases and J by 3 bases, 0 bases remained unmatched. The DNA for the CDR3 is TGTGCCAGCAGTGGGACAGGTGGAAACACCATATATTTT. Protein: CASSGTGGNTIYF.

Concerning this clone itself: Other DNA sequences in the sample encode the same CDR3. This sequence joins TRBV19 and TRBJ2-3; 10 positions match TRBD2. The CDR3 totals 13 residues. The germline CDR1 and CDR2 sequences are LNHDA and SQIVND (reference sequence). After removal of 9 bases from V and 1 base from J, the junction contained 1 base not matched to a gene. The DNA of the CDR3 is TGTGCCAGCGGACTAGCGGGCACAGATACGCAGTATTTT. Translation: CASGLAGTDTQYF.

This clone showed up just once. The chain couples TRBV5-4 to TRBJ2-7, with 11 bases fitting TRBD2. Germline lookup yields CDR1 SGHNT and CDR2 YYREEE (reference sequence). V shed 9 bases, J shed 4 bases, and the junction held 9 bases outside the gene matches. This CDR3 region has 14 residues. This CDR3 is CATNLAGGGYEQYF. The CDR3 coding sequence is TGTGCCACCAATCTAGCGGGGGGCGGTTACGAGCAGTACTTC. Based on the CDR3 plus reference TRBV5-4 and TRBJ2-7, the full variable domain is ETGVTQSPTHLIKTRGQQVTLRCSSQSGHNTVSWYQQALGQGPQFIFQYYREEENGRGNFPPRFSGLQFPNYSSELNVNALELDDSALYLCATNLAGGGYEQYFGPGTRLTVT.

The chain combines TRBV27 with TRBJ2-7; 10 bases fit TRBD1. Losses at the gene ends were 3 bases for V and 4 bases for J; bases not matched to a gene: 6. Germline V lookup: CDR1 MNHEY, CDR2 SMNVEV (reference sequence). This CDR3 is built from 15 residues. DNA for the CDR3: TGTGCCAGCAGTTTTCGACAGGGGGCTACATACGAGCAGTACTTC. As protein: CASSFRQGATYEQYF.

The V call is TRBV5-6, the J call TRBJ2-3; 9 bases match TRBD1. V was pared by 0 bases and J by 6 bases, with 5 bases of the junction left unmatched. The CDR3 has 15 residues. Germline lookup yields CDR1 SGHDT and CDR2 YYEEEE. The CDR3 nucleotides read TGTGCCAGCAGCTTGGCCGGGACAGGGTACGATACGCAGTATTTT. It specifies CASSLAGTGYDTQYF.

This chain links TRBV7-2 with TRBJ1-3; a weak D match, TRBD1 (6 bases). The CDR3 is 14 residues long. Deletions cut 5 bases from V and 8 bases from J, with 16 bases between. Germline V CDR1 and CDR2: SGHTA, FQGNSA. The CDR3 nucleotides are TGTGCCAGCAGCCTTCAGGGGTTCATGGACACCATATATTTT. It codes for CASSLQGFMDTIYF.

The CDR3 spells CASSYGGGASPYGYTF. The CDR3 DNA sequence: TGTGCCAGCAGTTACGGGGGAGGGGCGTCTCCCTATGGCTACACCTTC. The chain carries TRBV6-5 and TRBJ1-2, with D perhaps matching TRBD1 (5 bases). The ends were cut back, 2 bases at V and 4 bases at J, with 17 bases in the middle. Germline values: CDR1 MNHEY, CDR2 SVGAGI. The CDR3 extends over 16 amino acids.

Worth noting for this clone: One end of the junction varies from germline; a read error may be responsible. This chain uses TRBV27 with TRBJ1-6; no firm D call. The CDR3 extends over 13 amino acids. CDR1 is MNHEY, CDR2 SMNVEV, per germline (reference sequence). For the CDR3, the DNA is TGTGCCAGCAGTTCCGATATTAGTTCACCCCCCCACTTT. This sequence encodes CASSSDISSPPHF.

V is TRBV28 and J is TRBJ1-5; TRBD1 matches at 7 bases. The V segment lost 3 bases and the J segment 4 bases; nucleotides outside the gene matches: 21. Germline loops: CDR1 MDHEN, CDR2 SYDVKM. CDR3 length: 20 residues. CDR3 DNA: TGTGCCAGCAGTTTTGTAAGACGGGGGACAGTCTCAGTACTTAATCAGCCCCAGCATTTT. This gives the protein CASSFVRRGTVSVLNQPQHF.

V is TRBV2 and J is TRBJ2-7, with unresolved D. Germline V CDR1 and CDR2: SNHLY, FYNNEI. This CDR3 region has 13 residues. Deletions cut 6 bases from V and 1 base from J, with 10 bases between. CDR3 in amino acids: CASRIDISYEQYF. CDR3 bases: TGTGCCAGCAGAATAGACATATCCTACGAGCAGTACTTC.

The genes are TRBV9 and TRBJ2-1; 7 bases agree with TRBD2. The CDR3 length is 13 residues. Germline V gives CDR1 SGDLS, CDR2 YYNGEE. The junction had 5 bases not matched to a gene; V was cut back by 4 bases and J by 7 bases. In DNA, the CDR3 is TGTGCCAGCAGCTTCGGGGGAGGGAATGAGCAGTTCTTC. This sequence encodes CASSFGGGNEQFF.

V usage is TRBV9 and J usage is TRBJ1-6, with 10 bases fitting TRBD1. The CDR3 loop spans 15 amino acids. Unmatched junction bases numbered 7, after V lost 4 bases and J lost 9 bases. Germline-derived CDR1 and CDR2 are SGDLS and YYNGEE. The CDR3 region is CASSTGQGRSSPLHF. The DNA of the CDR3 is TGTGCCAGCAGCACGGGACAGGGGCGTAGTTCACCCCTCCACTTT.

This clone was seen a single time. The chain employs TRBV4-2 and TRBJ2-1; the match to TRBD2 covers 12 bases. Germline loops: CDR1 LGHNA, CDR2 YNFKEQ. This CDR3 contains 15 residues. J gave up 5 bases and V 1 base, and 0 bases lay outside the gene matches. CDR3 amino acids: CASSQGTSGDNEQFF. CDR3 bases: TGTGCCAGCAGCCAAGGGACTAGCGGGGACAATGAGCAGTTCTTC.